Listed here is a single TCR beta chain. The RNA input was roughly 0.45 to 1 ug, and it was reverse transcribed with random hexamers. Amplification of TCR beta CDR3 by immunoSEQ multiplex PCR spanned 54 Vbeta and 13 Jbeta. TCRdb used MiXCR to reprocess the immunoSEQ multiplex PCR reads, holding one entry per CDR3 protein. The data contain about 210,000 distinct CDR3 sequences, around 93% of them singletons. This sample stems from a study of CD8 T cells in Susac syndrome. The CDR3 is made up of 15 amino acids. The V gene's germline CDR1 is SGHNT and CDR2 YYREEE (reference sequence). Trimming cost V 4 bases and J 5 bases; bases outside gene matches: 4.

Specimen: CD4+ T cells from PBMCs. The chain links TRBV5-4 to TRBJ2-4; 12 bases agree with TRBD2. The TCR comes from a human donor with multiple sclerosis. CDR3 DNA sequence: TGTGCCAGCAGCGGAGGACTAGCGGGGCAAAACATTCAGTACTTC. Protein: CASSGGLAGQNIQYF.